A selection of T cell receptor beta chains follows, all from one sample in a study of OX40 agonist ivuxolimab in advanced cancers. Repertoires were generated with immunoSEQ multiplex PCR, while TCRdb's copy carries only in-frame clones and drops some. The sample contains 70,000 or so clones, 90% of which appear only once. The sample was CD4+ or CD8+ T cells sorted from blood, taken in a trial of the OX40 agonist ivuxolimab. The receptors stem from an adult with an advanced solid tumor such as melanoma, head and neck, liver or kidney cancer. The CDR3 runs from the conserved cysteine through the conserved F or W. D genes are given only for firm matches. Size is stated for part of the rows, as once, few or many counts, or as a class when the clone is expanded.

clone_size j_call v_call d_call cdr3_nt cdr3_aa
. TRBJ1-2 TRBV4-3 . TGCGCCAGCAGCCAAGGGACTCACTCCTATGGCTACACCTTC CASSQGTHSYGYTF
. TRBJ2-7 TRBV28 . TGTGCCAGCAGTTTAGCTCCCTCCTACGAGCAGTACTTC CASSLAPSYEQYF
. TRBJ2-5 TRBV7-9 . TGTGCCAGCAACCGTCCCCAAGAGACCCAGTACTTC CASNRPQETQYF
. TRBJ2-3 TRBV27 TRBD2 TGCCCTCGGGAGGGATTTCAGGGAGATACGCAGTATTTT CPREGFQGDTQYF
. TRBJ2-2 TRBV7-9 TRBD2 TGTGCCAGCAAGCGGCGGGAGATCACCGGGGAGCTGTTTTTT CASKRREITGELFF
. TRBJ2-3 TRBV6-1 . TGTGCTCACGGGCGCGAGAGCACAGATACGCAGTATTTT CAHGRESTDTQYF
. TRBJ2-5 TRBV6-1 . TGTGCCAGCGAAGGGGGTGGGGCTCAAGAGACCCAGTACTTC CASEGGGAQETQYF
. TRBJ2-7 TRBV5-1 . TGCGCCAGCAGCTTGTCGGCAGGCCAGCCCTACGAGCAGTACTTC CASSLSAGQPYEQYF
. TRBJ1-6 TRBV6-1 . TGTGCCAGCAGTGAGTCACGCCTTAATTCACCCCTCCACTTT CASSESRLNSPLHF
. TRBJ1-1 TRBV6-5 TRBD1 TGTGCCAGCAGTTACACGGGACAGGTGAACACTGAAGCTTTCTTT CASSYTGQVNTEAFF
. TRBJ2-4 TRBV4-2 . TGTGCCAGCAGCCAAGAGAATACGGTAGCCAAAAACATTCAGTACTTC CASSQENTVAKNIQYF
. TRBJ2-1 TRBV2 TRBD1 TGTGCCAGCAGTGAAATCGGGACAGGGGGAAATGAGCAGTTCTTC CASSEIGTGGNEQFF
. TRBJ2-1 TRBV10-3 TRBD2 TGTGCCATCAGTGAGGGGACTAGCGGGAGATTTGAGCAGTTCTTC CAISEGTSGRFEQFF
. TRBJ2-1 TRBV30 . TGTGCCTGGAGAGAAACTAGTGGGGCAGATGAGCAGTTCTTC CAWRETSGADEQFF
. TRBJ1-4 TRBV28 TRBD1 TGTGCCAGCAGTTTACGACAGGGGGCGGGTGAAAAACTGTTTTTT CASSLRQGAGEKLFF
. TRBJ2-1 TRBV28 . TGTGCCAGCAGGGGGGGCAATGAGCAGTTCTTC CASRGGNEQFF
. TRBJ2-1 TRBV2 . TGTGCCAGCAGTGACTACAATGAGCAGTTCTTC CASSDYNEQFF
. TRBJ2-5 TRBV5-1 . TGCGCCAGCAGCTGGGACCACCAAGAGACCCAGTACTTC CASSWDHQETQYF
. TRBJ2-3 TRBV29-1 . TGCAGTGCTGGGACTACAGATACGCAGTATTTT CSAGTTDTQYF
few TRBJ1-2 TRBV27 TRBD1 TGTGCCAGCAGGAGGGACAGGAGTAACTATGGCTACACCTTC CASRRDRSNYGYTF
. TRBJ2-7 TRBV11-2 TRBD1 TGTGCCAGCAGACACGGACAGGGAGGCTCCTACGAGCAGTACTTC CASRHGQGGSYEQYF
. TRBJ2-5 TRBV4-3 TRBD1 TGCGCCAGCAGCCAAGAGGACAGGCCGGCGGGGACCCAGTACTTC CASSQEDRPAGTQYF
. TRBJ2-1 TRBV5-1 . TGCGCCAGCAGCTCACGGTCTAGCATATACAATGAGCAGTTCTTC CASSSRSSIYNEQFF
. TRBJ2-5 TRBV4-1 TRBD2 TGCGCCAGCAGCCGCTCGGGGGGGCCGGGGACCCAGTACTTC CASSRSGGPGTQYF
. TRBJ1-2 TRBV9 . TGTGCCAGCAGCCAAACCCTCAAGGGGAGGCATGGCTACACCTTC CASSQTLKGRHGYTF
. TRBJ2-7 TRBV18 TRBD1 TGTGCCAGCTCACAAGGACAGGGGTCGGGTGAGCAGTACTTC CASSQGQGSGEQYF
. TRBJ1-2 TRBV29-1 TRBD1 TGCAGCGTTGAAGAAGGGACAGGGAGGACTAAACCTGCTGGCTACACCTTC CSVEEGTGRTKPAGYTF
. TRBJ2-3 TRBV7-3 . TGTGCCAGCAGCCCACGGGGGGCTTCAGATACGCAGTATTTT CASSPRGASDTQYF
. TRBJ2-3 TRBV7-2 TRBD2 TGTGCCAGCAGATCCTTAGCGGGAGGGCGCGGTACGCAGTATTTT CASRSLAGGRGTQYF
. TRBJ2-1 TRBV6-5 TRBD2 TGTGCCAGCAGTTACCGCGGGAGGACCGTCAATGAGCAGTTCTTC CASSYRGRTVNEQFF
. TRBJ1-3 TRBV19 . TGTGCCAGTAGTATGGCGAGGACAGCCGGCAACACCATATATTTT CASSMARTAGNTIYF
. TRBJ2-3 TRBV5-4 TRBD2 TGTGCCAGCAGCTTGGGGGGGCTAGCGGGAGTGCCAGGGGATACGCAGTATTTT CASSLGGLAGVPGDTQYF
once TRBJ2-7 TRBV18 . TGTGCCAGCTCACCCGACAGCCCCTACGAGCAGTACTTC CASSPDSPYEQYF
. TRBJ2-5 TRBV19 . TGTGCCAGTAGTAGACGGGAGCGAGAGACCCAGTACTTC CASSRRERETQYF
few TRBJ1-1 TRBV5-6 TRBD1 TGTGCCAGCAGCATCGACAGGGGAACTGAAGCTTTCTTT CASSIDRGTEAFF
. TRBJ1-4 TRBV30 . TGTGCCTGGAGTAGACAGGACGGAGAAAAACTGTTTTTT CAWSRQDGEKLFF
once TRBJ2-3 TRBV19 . TGTGCCAGTAGTTTTGCCGGGGGCACAGATACGCAGTATTTT CASSFAGGTDTQYF
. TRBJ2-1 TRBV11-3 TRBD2 TGTGCCAGCAGCTTAGGACTAGCGGTGGATAATGAGCAGTTCTTC CASSLGLAVDNEQFF
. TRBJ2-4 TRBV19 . TGTGCCAGTAGGCACACAGGGAGCCTGGACATTCAGTACTTC CASRHTGSLDIQYF
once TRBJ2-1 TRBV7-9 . TGTGCCAGCAGCTTAGGTTGGGGAGATGAGCAGTTCTTC CASSLGWGDEQFF
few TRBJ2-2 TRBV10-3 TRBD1 TGTGCCATTGGTACAGGGGCTCTAACCGGGGAGCTGTTTTTT CAIGTGALTGELFF
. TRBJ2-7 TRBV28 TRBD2 TGTGCCAGCAGTCAACCGGGAGGGATAAGGTACGAGCAGTACTTC CASSQPGGIRYEQYF
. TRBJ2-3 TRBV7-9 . TGTGCCAGCAGCTTAGACTCCACAGATACGCAGTATTTT CASSLDSTDTQYF
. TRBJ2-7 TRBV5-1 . TGCGCCAGCAGCTTGGAGGCAGCCTCCTACGAGCAGTACTTC CASSLEAASYEQYF
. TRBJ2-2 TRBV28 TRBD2 TGTGCCAGCAGTCCCAGCGGGAGGGGATTCACCGGGGAGCTGTTTTTT CASSPSGRGFTGELFF
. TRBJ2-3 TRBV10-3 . TGTGCCATCAGTGGGACGGAACAGGGAAACCCCTTCACAGATACGCAGTATTTT CAISGTEQGNPFTDTQYF